Listed here are 11 T cell receptor beta chains from one sample, sequenced in a study of graft-versus-host responses after intestinal transplantation. Clones were read by immunoSEQ multiplex PCR, and TCRdb kept only the in-frame ones, dropping some. The sample records 25,000 to 35,000 clones, about 92% being singletons. The material was PBMCs, obtained 66 days after intestinal transplant. The receptors were gathered from a human patient who received an intestinal transplant, so some T cells may come from the graft donor.

V is TRBV2 and J is TRBJ2-7; tentatively, D is TRBD1 or TRBD2 (7 bases each). Trimming removed 3 bases from V and 4 bases from J, with 13 bases in between. The CDR3 runs to 14 residues. CDR1 is SNHLY and CDR2 is FYNNEI in the germline V gene. As DNA, the CDR3 is TGTGCCAGCAGTGACCCAGGGGGGGGGTACGAGCAGTACTTC. Its protein is CASSDPGGGYEQYF.

This chain links TRBV4-3 with TRBJ2-7; D not certain. This CDR3 is 18 amino acids long. The V end was cut by 1 base, the J end by 0 bases, with 19 bases between. Germline assignment: CDR1 LGHNA and CDR2 YSLEER. DNA for the CDR3: TGCGCCAGCAGCCAAGGTGTTGGGTCGACCTCTGCCTCCTACGAGCAGTACTTC. Encoded protein: CASSQGVGSTSASYEQYF.

The chain employs TRBV7-8 and TRBJ2-7; D not resolved. V was cut by 1 base and J by 4 bases, with 5 bases left in between. Germline CDR1 reads SGHVS; CDR2 reads FQNEAQ. This CDR3 has 12 amino acids. CDR3 sequence reads: CASSLGFYEQYF. In nucleotides, the CDR3 is TGTGCCAGCAGCTTAGGGTTTTACGAGCAGTACTTC.

The CDR3 nucleotides are TGTGCCACCAGCAGGGACCGACAGCTGAACACTGAAGCTTTCTTT. It codes for CATSRDRQLNTEAFF. This rearrangement joins TRBV15 to TRBJ1-1, with a tentative D call TRBD1 (5 bases). The V gene lost 3 bases and the J gene lost 0 bases, with 11 bases spanning the gap. CDR3 length equals 15 residues. The germline gives CDR1 LNHNV, CDR2 YYDKDF (reference sequence).

V and J are TRBV11-2 and TRBJ2-1, with D uncertain. V gave up 4 bases and J gave up 0 bases, with 16 bases separating them. Germline CDR1 SGHAT, CDR2 FQNNGV. This CDR3 contains 17 residues. CDR3 DNA: TGTGCCAGCAGCTCAATGGCCCCGTACCCCTCCTACAATGAGCAGTTCTTC. It encodes CASSSMAPYPSYNEQFF.

This clone occurred once. The rearrangement joins TRBV6-5 to TRBJ1-2; 7 bases line up with TRBD1. CDR1 is MNHEY and CDR2 is SVGAGI in the germline V gene. Losses at the gene ends were 2 bases for V and 8 bases for J; bases not matched to a gene: 8. The CDR3 runs 14 residues. As DNA, the CDR3 is TGTGCCAGCAGTTACACCATGATGACAGGGGGCTACACCTTC. This encodes CASSYTMMTGGYTF.

The genes are TRBV7-2 and TRBJ1-1; D is possibly TRBD1 (5 bases). The germline V gene encodes CDR1 SGHTA and CDR2 FQGNSA. The CDR3 covers 14 residues. V was trimmed by 0 bases and J by 11 bases, leaving 16 bases between them. The CDR3 region is CASSLALRGSGAFF. In DNA form, the CDR3 reads TGTGCCAGCAGCTTAGCGCTACGGGGGTCGGGGGCTTTCTTT. Full variable domain (missing parts from reference TRBV7-2 and TRBJ1-1): GAGVSQSPSNKVTEKGKDVELRCDPISGHTALYWYRQSLGQGLEFLIYFQGNSAPDKSGLPSDRFSAERTGGSVSTLTIQRTQQEDSAVYLCASSLALRGSGAFFGQGTRLTVV.

V and J are TRBV9 and TRBJ2-5, with 7 bases that match TRBD2. With the DNA end fitting TRBJ2-7 better, the J assignment may be wrong. Germline CDR1 is SGDLS and CDR2 is YYNGEE. CDR3 length: 14 residues. The CDR3, as DNA: TGTGCCAGCAGCGTAGGGGACTATCCCCACGAGCAGTACTTC. It yields the protein CASSVGDYPHEQYF.

CDR3 coding DNA: TGCGCCAGCAGCCACGGACAGGCCGAGCAGTACTTC. Amino acids: CASSHGQAEQYF. V and J are TRBV5-1 and TRBJ2-7; TRBD1 agrees at 7 bases. The V gene's germline CDR1 is SGHRS and CDR2 YFSETQ. Losses at the gene ends were 4 bases for V and 6 bases for J; bases not matched to a gene: 4. This CDR3 has 12 residues. Complete variable domain (other parts from reference TRBV5-1 and TRBJ2-7): KAGVTQTPRYLIKTRGQQVTLSCSPISGHRSVSWYQQTPGQGLQFLFEYFSETQRNKGNFPGRFSGRQFSNSRSEMNVSTLELGDSALYLCASSHGQAEQYFGPGTRLTVT.

The gene calls are TRBV2 and TRBJ1-5; possibly TRBD1 for D (5 bases). In germline, CDR1 is SNHLY, CDR2 FYNNEI. This CDR3 contains 18 residues. Deletions cut 3 bases from V and 0 bases from J, with 18 bases between. The CDR3 sequence is CASSEGRNPSYSNQPQHF. The CDR3 bases are TGTGCCAGCAGTGAGGGGCGGAATCCCTCTTATAGCAATCAGCCCCAGCATTTT.

In nucleotides, the CDR3 is TGTGCCAGCAGTTACGAGGGGGCGATGGGAAACACCATATATTTT. Its translation: CASSYEGAMGNTIYF. V is TRBV6-6 and J is TRBJ1-3, with 7 positions matching TRBD1. The V gene end was trimmed by 2 bases and the J gene end by 4 bases; junction bases not matched to a gene: 5. This CDR3 has 15 residues. Per the germline V gene, CDR1 is MNHNY and CDR2 is SVGAGI (reference sequence).